What follows are 16 T cell receptor beta chains derived from one specimen sequenced in a study of T cells after yellow fever vaccination. One entry per CDR3 protein results from TCRdb running MiXCR on the 5' RACE reads. The repertoire holds about 160,000 distinct CDR3 sequences, 6% to 7.5% seen once, with 2.5% in the top ten. The sequenced sample was CD4+ T cells sorted from PBMCs, obtained less than 6 days after the first yellow fever vaccination. Receptors were obtained from a man between 18 and 35 years old who received the YFV17D yellow fever vaccine.

The chain is built from TRBV27 and TRBJ1-2, with D possibly TRBD1 on 5 matching bases. Germline CDR1 is MNHEY and CDR2 is SMNVEV (reference sequence). Trimming left V 2 bases short and J 9 bases short, with 19 bases between. CDR3 length: 15 amino acids. CDR3 nucleotide sequence: TGTGCCAGCAGTTTAATGGCAGGGACGGCCCGACGCTACACCTTC. Translating gives CASSLMAGTARRYTF.

The chain has TRBV19 and TRBJ2-1; possibly TRBD2 for D (6 bases). The CDR3 contains 12 residues. V gave up 5 bases and J gave up 9 bases, with 11 bases separating them. Looked up from germline, CDR1 is LNHDA and CDR2 is SQIVND (reference sequence). The CDR3 DNA is TGTGCCAGTAGTGTACTCGGGGGTGAGCAGTTCTTC. Translated, it gives CASSVLGGEQFF.

Ten or more counts support this clonotype. This chain joins TRBV12-3 or TRBV12-4 and TRBJ2-1; 7 positions match TRBD1. The CDR3 runs to 15 residues. The J segment lost 12 bases and the V segment lost 3 bases, leaving 14 bases of the junction unmatched. CDR3 residues: CASSFPGGPNDGQFF. The CDR3 region has the DNA TGTGCCAGCAGTTTCCCAGGGGGACCCAATGACGGGCAGTTCTTC.

On this clonotype itself: This may be a read error: a much more frequent sequence differs by one nucleotide. The chain recombines TRBV3-1 with TRBJ2-1, with 7 bases lining up with TRBD2. The CDR3 sequence is 18 residues long. CDR1 is LGHDT, CDR2 YNNKEL, per germline (reference sequence). V lost 0 bases, J lost 6 bases, and 14 bases stayed unmatched. CDR3: CASSQDRNYLGEGNEQFF. For the CDR3, the DNA is TGTGCCAGCAGCCAAGACAGGAATTACCTGGGGGAGGGCAATGAGCAGTTCTTC.

This clonotype was detected only a few times. The junction shows a germline mismatch at one end, possibly a read error. The chain carries TRBV5-4 and TRBJ2-1; D perhaps matches TRBD2 (5 bases). From germline, CDR1 is SGHNT and CDR2 YYREEE (reference sequence). The CDR3 extends over 12 amino acids. The CDR3 DNA follows: TGTGCCAGCAGCGAAAGAGCGGCCGAGCCGTTCTTC. This translates into CASSERAAEPFF.

The chain combines TRBV6-6 with TRBJ1-2; 10 bases agree with TRBD1. The germline V gene has CDR1 MNHNY and CDR2 SVGAGI (reference sequence). V gave up 11 bases and J gave up 8 bases; unmatched junction bases: 11. This CDR3 comprises 13 residues. Here the CDR3 reads CAASGTGEGGYTF. The CDR3 DNA is TGTGCCGCGTCCGGGACAGGGGAGGGGGGCTACACCTTC.

This clonotype was detected many times. This rearrangement joins TRBV11-2 to TRBJ2-7; D is perhaps TRBD1 (6 bases). Per germline, CDR1 SGHAT and CDR2 FQNNGV. The CDR3 totals 13 residues. Trimming took off 1 base at V and 7 bases at J, with 11 bases between the two ends. CDR3 sequence: CASSLVGGEEQYV. The CDR3 coding sequence is TGTGCCAGCAGCTTAGTTGGGGGCGAAGAGCAGTACGTC.

This clonotype has more than one count but fewer than ten. The genes are TRBV3-1 and TRBJ1-5, with D maybe TRBD1 (5 bases). This CDR3 spans 15 amino acids. The ends were cut back, 4 bases at V and 6 bases at J, with 16 bases in the middle. Germline V CDR1 and CDR2: LGHDT, YNNKEL (reference sequence). DNA for the CDR3: TGTGCCAGCAGCCTCTCGGGGGGGTGGGGTCAGCCCCAGCATTTT. It translates to CASSLSGGWGQPQHF. Drawing the rest from reference TRBV3-1 and TRBJ1-5, the complete variable domain is DTAVSQTPKYLVTQMGNDKSIKCEQNLGHDTMYWYKQDSKKFLKIMFSYNNKELIINETVPNRFSPKSPDKAHLNLHINSLELGDSAVYFCASSLSGGWGQPQHFGDGTRLSIL.

The gene calls are TRBV3-1 and TRBJ2-1; 12 bases are a match to TRBD2. Germline lookup yields CDR1 LGHDT and CDR2 YNNKEL (reference sequence). The CDR3 contains 17 residues. V shed 10 bases, J shed 1 base, and the junction held 11 bases outside the gene matches. Here the CDR3 DNA reads TGTGCCACCTGCCCCTGGACTAGCGGGGTTTCCTACAATGAGCAGTTCTTC. As protein: CATCPWTSGVSYNEQFF.

This clonotype was found many times. The V gene is TRBV4-1, the J gene TRBJ2-7; 7 bases fit TRBD2. The ends lost 11 bases at V and 3 bases at J; junction bases unmatched: 13. CDR1 and CDR2 from the germline V gene are MGHRA and YSYEKL. The CDR3 consists of 14 residues. CDR3 DNA: TGCGCCGGCTGGGGAAGCGGGGTCGACTACGAGCAGTACGTC. It is translated as CAGWGSGVDYEQYV.

This clonotype was counted many times. The rearrangement links TRBV5-1 to TRBJ2-2, with D perhaps matching TRBD1 or TRBD2 (6 bases each). Trimming stripped 3 bases from V and 4 bases from J, with 10 bases between. The CDR3 loop spans 14 amino acids. CDR1 is SGHRS and CDR2 is YFSETQ in the germline V gene. The CDR3 loop is CASSSEGGTGELFF. CDR3 sequence (DNA): TGCGCCAGCAGCTCGGAGGGGGGCACCGGGGAGCTGTTTTTT. Full variable domain (outside the CDR3, taken from reference TRBV5-1 and TRBJ2-2): KAGVTQTPRYLIKTRGQQVTLSCSPISGHRSVSWYQQTPGQGLQFLFEYFSETQRNKGNFPGRFSGRQFSNSRSEMNVSTLELGDSALYLCASSSEGGTGELFFGEGSRLTVL.

In its sample, this clonotype was seen a few times. The V call is TRBV4-1, the J call TRBJ1-2; D might be TRBD1 (5 bases). This CDR3 has 15 residues. CDR1 is MGHRA and CDR2 is YSYEKL in the germline V gene. Between the trimmed V and J ends, which lost 0 bases and 7 bases, there was a span of 15 bases. CDR3 sequence: CASSQEFPRTSGYTF. The CDR3 DNA reads TGCGCCAGCAGCCAAGAATTCCCGCGGACATCTGGCTACACCTTC.

This clonotype occurred many times. The chain joins TRBV5-1 to TRBJ2-6, with 11 bases identical to TRBD1. V was pared by 4 bases and J by 1 base, with 4 bases of the junction left unmatched. The CDR3 is 17 amino acids. Germline values: CDR1 SGHRS, CDR2 YFSETQ. CDR3 sequence reads: CASSAGQGGSGANVLTF. CDR3 DNA: TGCGCCAGCAGCGCGGGACAGGGGGGGTCTGGGGCCAACGTCCTGACTTTC.

In this sample, this clonotype turned up a few times. This chain joins TRBV3-1 and TRBJ1-1; TRBD1 aligns across 9 bases. CDR3 size: 15 residues. Germline values: CDR1 LGHDT, CDR2 YNNKEL (reference sequence). V was pared by 8 bases and J by 5 bases, with 12 bases of the junction left unmatched. The chain's CDR3 is CASYAGTGSVTEAFF. The CDR3 nucleotides read TGTGCCAGCTACGCCGGGACAGGGTCCGTAACTGAAGCTTTCTTT.

This clonotype has at least ten counts. The genes are TRBV7-2 and TRBJ2-5; 7 nucleotides match TRBD2. Germline V gene sequence: CDR1 SGHTA, CDR2 FQGNSA. This CDR3 region has 15 residues. Losses at the gene ends were 1 base for V and 9 bases for J; bases not matched to a gene: 11. CDR3 nucleotides: TGTGCCAGCAGCTTAGACGGGACTACCAGGGAGGCCCAGTACTTC. As protein: CASSLDGTTREAQYF.

Many counts were recorded for this clonotype. V is TRBV12-3 or TRBV12-4 and J is TRBJ1-6; D remains ambiguous. The V and J ends lost 6 bases and 9 bases respectively, with 12 bases between them. The CDR3 sequence is 13 residues long. CDR3 sequence: CASSLTRRSPLHF. The CDR3, as DNA: TGTGCCAGCAGCTTGACACGACGTTCACCCCTCCACTTT.